This is a list of T cell receptor beta chains from one sample in a study of identical twins. MiXCR was run by TCRdb on the 5' RACE reads, yielding one entry per CDR3 protein. This repertoire shows about 530,000 distinct CDR3 sequences, around 24% found once; its top ten account for about 0.48%. These data also featured in a second study, about yellow fever vaccine responses in identical twins.

Sequenced material: CD4+ T cells sorted from blood. Receptors were obtained from a woman between 18 and 30 years old in good health. Each CDR3 is given with its conserved first and last residue. A D gene is named only where the DNA matches it firmly. Clone size is stated in some rows and not others, as once, few, many or a class when expanded.

D gene | J gene | V gene | clone size | CDR3 protein | CDR3 DNA
. | TRBJ2-4 | TRBV5-1 | . | CASSLGDRPNWDIQYF | TGCGCCAGCAGCTTGGGAGACAGACCCAATTGGGACATTCAGTACTTC
. | TRBJ2-7 | TRBV12-3/TRBV12-4 | few | CASSRLETYEQYF | TGTGCCAGCAGCCGACTGGAGACCTACGAGCAGTACTTC
TRBD1 | TRBJ2-2 | TRBV12-3/TRBV12-4 | few | CASDRGPGSPIEGTGELFF | TGTGCCAGTGACAGGGGGCCCGGGTCCCCAATTGAGGGCACCGGGGAGCTGTTTTTT
. | TRBJ2-4 | TRBV28 | few | CASSLGQNLLAKNIQYF | TGTGCCAGCAGTTTAGGACAGAACCTACTAGCCAAAAACATTCAGTACTTC
. | TRBJ2-3 | TRBV7-3 | . | CASTLSGGKSTDTQYF | TGTGCCAGCACCCTTTCGGGCGGAAAAAGCACAGATACGCAGTATTTT
. | TRBJ1-1 | TRBV5-1 | . | CASSFGEGFRGAFF | TGCGCCAGCAGCTTTGGGGAGGGATTCCGCGGAGCTTTCTTT
TRBD2 | TRBJ2-5 | TRBV6-1 | . | CASSPGTTRQETQYF | TGTGCCAGCAGCCCCGGGACTACCCGGCAAGAGACCCAGTACTTC
TRBD1 | TRBJ1-6 | TRBV12-3/TRBV12-4 | many | CASSSGQGLNSPLHF | TGTGCCAGCAGCTCTGGACAGGGGCTTAATTCACCCCTCCACTTT
. | TRBJ1-5 | TRBV4-1 | . | CASSRPNNQPQHF | TGCGCCAGCAGCCGACCTAATAATCAGCCCCAGCATTTT
. | TRBJ2-2 | TRBV5-1 | few | CASSLKEANTGELFF | TGCGCCAGCAGCCTGAAGGAAGCGAACACCGGGGAGCTGTTTTTT
. | TRBJ1-4 | TRBV11-2 | . | CASSQVEYRVSKLFF | TGTGCCAGCAGCCAAGTTGAGTATCGGGTTTCGAAACTGTTTTTT
. | TRBJ1-1 | TRBV6-5 | few | CASSFFRGTEAFF | TGTGCCAGCAGTTTTTTCAGGGGTACTGAAGCTTTCTTT
TRBD2 | TRBJ2-7 | TRBV6-1 | . | CAVTASGNGYEQYF | TGTGCCGTCACGGCTAGCGGGAATGGGTACGAGCAGTACTTC
. | TRBJ1-1 | TRBV11-1 | once | CASSLASRTEAFF | TGTGCCAGCAGCTTAGCCTCGCGGACTGAAGCTTTCTTT
. | TRBJ1-5 | TRBV14 | . | CASSQGGGNNQPQHF | TGTGCCAGCAGCCAAGGAGGTGGGAATAATCAGCCCCAGCATTTT
TRBD1 | TRBJ1-4 | TRBV11-2 | many | CASSPLTGTRVSNEKLFF | TGTGCCAGCAGCCCACTGACAGGGACGCGGGTCTCAAATGAAAAACTGTTTTTT
. | TRBJ2-1 | TRBV12-3/TRBV12-4 | few | CASSPQGGHGLDEQFF | TGTGCCAGCAGTCCCCAAGGGGGACATGGTCTTGATGAGCAGTTCTTC
. | TRBJ2-3 | TRBV15 | few | CATSRVNSRDTQYF | TGTGCCACCAGCAGAGTAAATAGCAGAGATACGCAGTATTTT
TRBD1 | TRBJ2-7 | TRBV12-3/TRBV12-4 | few | CASRGTGGPTYEQYF | TGTGCCAGCAGAGGAACAGGGGGTCCTACCTACGAGCAGTACTTC
. | TRBJ2-5 | TRBV2 | . | CASSKGRRETQYF | TGTGCCAGCAGTAAGGGACGCAGAGAGACCCAGTACTTC
. | TRBJ2-2 | TRBV20-1 | . | CSASSPLVNTGELFF | TGCAGTGCTAGTAGCCCCCTGGTCAACACCGGGGAGCTGTTTTTT
. | TRBJ2-1 | TRBV5-6 | . | CASSSGPENRHEQFF | TGTGCCAGCAGCTCGGGGCCGGAAAACAGGCATGAGCAGTTCTTC
TRBD1 | TRBJ1-1 | TRBV7-8 | . | CASSSLTGFRDTEAFF | TGTGCCAGCAGCTCCCTGACAGGGTTCAGAGACACTGAAGCTTTCTTT
. | TRBJ2-5 | TRBV6-1 | few | CASSLGQAVQETQYF | TGTGCCAGCAGCCTCGGCCAGGCGGTACAAGAGACCCAGTACTTC
. | TRBJ2-2 | TRBV12-3/TRBV12-4 | few | CASRGVTGELFF | TGTGCCAGCAGAGGGGTCACCGGGGAGCTGTTTTTT
. | TRBJ2-1 | TRBV12-3/TRBV12-4 | . | CASSFGGVSYNEQFF | TGTGCCAGCAGTTTTGGCGGGGTCTCCTACAATGAGCAGTTCTTC
TRBD1 | TRBJ1-6 | TRBV11-2 | . | CASRATGGSLIYNSPLHF | TGTGCCAGCAGGGCTACAGGGGGCTCCCTTATCTATAATTCACCCCTCCACTTT
TRBD2 | TRBJ2-7 | TRBV12-3/TRBV12-4 | many | CASSPRQGGKYEQYF | TGTGCCAGCAGTCCCCGTCAGGGAGGGAAATACGAGCAGTACTTC
. | TRBJ2-2 | TRBV5-1 | . | CASSFRASNTGELFF | TGCGCCAGCAGCTTCCGGGCCTCGAACACCGGGGAGCTGTTTTTT